This TCR beta chain was sequenced in a study of T cell responses to AZD1222 COVID-19 vaccine. Study-wide points: Increases in Spike-specific TCR breadth and depth were seen after two AZD1222 doses. There were vaccine-associated CD4 TCRs across spike, dominant at 160-218 and 743-854.

Clones were sequenced by immunoSEQ multiplex PCR, and TCRdb holds only the in-frame ones, with some missing. The sample has some 150,000 clones; more than 85% are singletons. This clone was counted a single time. Its antigen is undetermined. The germline V gene encodes CDR1 LNHDA and CDR2 SQIVND (reference sequence). This CDR3 has 19 amino acids. V was clipped by 6 bases and J by 1 base; unmatched bases: 20. The chain joins TRBV19 to TRBJ2-7, with 8 bases that match TRBD1. The sequence came from an adult in good health. The sequenced sample was peripheral blood, obtained on day 0 of MenACWY control vaccination. The CDR3 loop reads CASRGPDREWGGNSYEQYF. The CDR3 DNA sequence: TGTGCCAGTAGGGGGCCGGACAGGGAGTGGGGAGGCAATTCCTACGAGCAGTACTTC.